This T cell receptor (beta chain) was recorded in a study of patients and donors after allogeneic stem cell transplantation. TCRdb recomputed calls from the RT-PCR reads with MiXCR, one row per CDR3 protein. The sample carries about 160,000 distinct CDR3 sequences, approximately 30% recorded once. V was pared by 0 bases and J by 7 bases, with 7 bases between. This CDR3 region has 13 residues. Germline lookup yields CDR1 LGHNA and CDR2 YSLEER. This receptor was obtained from a human donor who was either an allogeneic HSCT recipient or a stem cell or donor lymphocyte infusion donor (not recorded which). It is not recorded whose cells these are; they may come from a transplant donor. Specimen: blood, either unsorted or a sorted T cell fraction (not recorded which). The chain joins TRBV4-3 to TRBJ1-5, with no clear D. The CDR3 sequence is CASSQDSRQPQHF. For the CDR3, the DNA is TGCGCCAGCAGCCAAGATAGCAGGCAGCCCCAGCATTTT.